The present T cell receptor beta chain was sequenced within a study of blood T cell repertoires in COVID-19. V lost 2 bases, J lost 7 bases, and 1 base stayed unmatched. This CDR3 is 14 amino acids long. Germline-derived CDR1 and CDR2 are KGHDR and SFDVKD. Here immunoSEQ multiplex PCR was the method, and the copy in TCRdb shows in-frame clones only, minus some. The sample has about 250,000 clones, 82% seen once. The V call is TRBV24-1, the J call TRBJ1-6, with 7 bases matching TRBD1. Sequenced: peripheral blood. This clonotype originated in a woman aged 80 or over with active or convalescent COVID-19. The CDR3 region is CATSDSGQNSPLHF. CDR3 in DNA: TGTGCCACCAGTGATTCGGGACAGAATTCACCCCTCCACTTT.